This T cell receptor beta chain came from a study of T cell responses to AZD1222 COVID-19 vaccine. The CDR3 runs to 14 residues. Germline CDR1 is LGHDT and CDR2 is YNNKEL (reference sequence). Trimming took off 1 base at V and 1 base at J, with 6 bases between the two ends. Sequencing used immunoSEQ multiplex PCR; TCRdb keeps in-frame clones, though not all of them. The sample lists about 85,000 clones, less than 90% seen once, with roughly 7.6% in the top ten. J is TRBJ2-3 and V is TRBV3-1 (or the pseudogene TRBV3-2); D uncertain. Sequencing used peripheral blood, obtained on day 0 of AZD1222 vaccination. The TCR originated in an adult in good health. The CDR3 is CASSQVVGTDTQYF. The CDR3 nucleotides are TGTGCCAGCAGCCAAGTAGTGGGCACAGATACGCAGTATTTT.